The 14 T cell receptor beta chains given below trace back to one sample, sequenced in a study of STAT3 mutations in large granular lymphocyte leukemia. Study findings and constraints: In T-cell large granular lymphocyte leukemia, about half of patients showed multiple immunodominant subclonotypes.

No antigens are known for them. This table comes from immunoSEQ multiplex PCR, and its TCRdb copy is limited to in-frame clones, with some not included. The repertoire holds more than 9,500 clones, approximately 83% seen once, with 80% to 90% in the top ten. The sample was peripheral blood mononuclear cells. The receptor set was obtained from an elderly man with T-cell large granular lymphocyte leukemia. Some clones in this sample may be carry-over from other donors' samples.

The chain is built from TRBV30 and TRBJ2-7, with a weak D call TRBD1 (6 bases). Germline CDR1 is GTSNPN and CDR2 is SVGIG (reference sequence). V shed 3 bases and J shed 4 bases, with 19 bases lying between them. There are 15 residues in the CDR3. The CDR3 DNA reads TGTGCCTGGAGCCCCCTTGGACAGTCTTCTTACGAGCAGTACTTC. The encoded protein is CAWSPLGQSSYEQYF.

The V and J genes are TRBV27 and TRBJ2-1; 10 bases align to TRBD2. Germline trimming cut 8 bases from V and 4 bases from J; bases unmatched to any gene: 11. The CDR3 loop spans 16 amino acids. The germline V gene has CDR1 MNHEY and CDR2 SMNVEV (reference sequence). This CDR3 reads CASGGGAGGYYNEQFF. The CDR3 DNA follows: TGTGCCAGCGGTGGGGGAGCGGGGGGGTATTACAATGAGCAGTTCTTC.

The chain carries TRBV7-2 and TRBJ2-7, with D tentatively TRBD1 or TRBD2 (5 bases each). Germline lookup yields CDR1 SGHTA and CDR2 FQGNSA. The V end lost 8 bases, the J end lost 6 bases, and 20 bases lay between the germline ends. CDR3 length equals 14 residues. The CDR3 region has the DNA TGTGCCAGCTCGCCTCAGAGGGGCGGCGGCGAGCAGTACTTC. Residues: CASSPQRGGGEQYF.

V is TRBV6-5 and J is TRBJ1-2; D ambiguous. The CDR3 covers 12 residues. CDR1 MNHEY and CDR2 SVGAGI come from the germline V gene. V was cut by 5 bases and J by 5 bases, with 9 bases left in between. The CDR3 sequence is CASSAIGYGYTF. In DNA, the CDR3 is TGTGCCAGCAGTGCTATTGGGTATGGCTACACCTTC.

The chain couples TRBV30 to TRBJ2-7; 8 bases align to TRBD1. V lost 4 bases to trimming and J lost 2 bases; unmatched junction nucleotides: 10. CDR1 GTSNPN and CDR2 SVGIG come from the germline V gene (reference sequence). The CDR3 sequence is 15 residues long. The CDR3 region has the DNA TGTGCCTGGAACACCGGACAGGGAGTAACCTACGAGCAGTACTTC. It translates to CAWNTGQGVTYEQYF.

This chain joins TRBV5-4 and TRBJ2-7; possibly TRBD1 for D (6 bases). Between the trimmed V and J ends, which lost 1 base and 0 bases, there was a span of 11 bases. Germline CDR1 is SGHNT and CDR2 is YYREEE (reference sequence). The CDR3 sequence is 15 residues long. As DNA, the CDR3 is TGTGCCAGCAGCTTGCACAGGGACCCCTCCTACGAGCAGTACTTC. Translating it yields CASSLHRDPSYEQYF.

The genes are TRBV6-6 and TRBJ1-1, with 8 bases fitting TRBD1. CDR3 length: 13 amino acids. Trimming removed 6 bases from V and 6 bases from J; junction bases left unmatched: 6. Looked up from germline, CDR1 is MNHNY and CDR2 is SVGAGI (reference sequence). The CDR3 DNA is TGTGCCAGCAGCCAAGAGACAGGGGCTGAAGCTTTCTTT. This codes for CASSQETGAEAFF.

The gene calls are TRBV2 and TRBJ2-7; 11 bases match TRBD2. The CDR3 totals 18 residues. Germline CDR1 reads SNHLY; CDR2 reads FYNNEI. Germline trimming cut 3 bases from V and 2 bases from J; bases unmatched to any gene: 12. CDR3 coding DNA: TGTGCCAGCAGTGAGGGCCCCTTACTAGCGGGGGCAACCTACGAGCAGTACTTC. This sequence encodes CASSEGPLLAGATYEQYF.

CDR3 nucleotide sequence: TGCGCCAGCAGACCGGGACTTGGGATAGAGACCCAGTACTTC. It translates to CASRPGLGIETQYF. This rearrangement joins TRBV5-1 to TRBJ2-5; D is perhaps TRBD2 (6 bases). Germline V CDR1 and CDR2: SGHRS, YFSETQ. The ends were cut back, 5 bases at V and 4 bases at J, with 15 bases in the middle. This CDR3 comprises 14 residues.

This sequence joins TRBV29-1 and TRBJ2-6; D call uncertain. The CDR3 spans 16 residues. CDR1 is SQVTM and CDR2 is ANQGSEA in the germline V gene. Trimming cost V 4 bases and J 0 bases, with 13 bases left between them. CDR3 DNA: TGCAGCGTTGGGATCACAGCGAACTCTGGGGCCAACGTCCTGACTTTC. Translating gives CSVGITANSGANVLTF.

This chain links TRBV14 with TRBJ1-6, with no clear D. Germline CDR1 reads SGHDN; CDR2 reads FVKESK. The ends were cut back, 0 bases at V and 7 bases at J, with 13 bases in the middle. There are 16 residues in the CDR3. CDR3 in amino acids: CASSQEAPGRNSPLHF. The CDR3 DNA reads as TGTGCCAGCAGCCAAGAAGCGCCGGGGAGGAATTCACCCCTCCACTTT.

The rearrangement uses TRBV7-3 and TRBJ2-2, with D possibly matching TRBD2 (6 bases). Germline V CDR1 and CDR2: SGHTA, FQGTGA. The CDR3 runs to 13 residues. V shed 5 bases and J shed 4 bases, with 8 bases lying between them. This CDR3 is CASSRDFTGELFF. DNA of the CDR3: TGTGCCAGCAGCCGGGACTTCACCGGGGAGCTGTTTTTT.

The rearrangement uses TRBV10-3 and TRBJ2-7; TRBD1 agrees at 9 bases. V shed 4 bases and J 4 bases; nucleotides not matched to a gene: 11. The CDR3 totals 16 residues. Germline assignment: CDR1 ENHRY and CDR2 SYGVKD. The CDR3 region has the DNA TGTGCCATCAGTGGGGTGCCGGGACAGGGTAATTACGAGCAGTACTTC. Protein sequence: CAISGVPGQGNYEQYF.

This clone showed up just once. V gene TRBV19 combines with J gene TRBJ2-4; TRBD1 aligns across 9 bases. The germline CDR1 and CDR2 sequences are LNHDA and SQIVND (reference sequence). The CDR3 covers 14 residues. The trim removed 5 bases at V and 7 bases at J, leaving 6 bases unmatched. CDR3 sequence (DNA): TGTGCCAGTAGTGTACAGGGGGCGCAGAACATTCAGTACTTC. It yields the protein CASSVQGAQNIQYF. The entire variable domain, with the rest obtained from reference TRBV19 and TRBJ2-4, is as follows: DGGITQSPKYLFRKEGQNVTLSCEQNLNHDAMYWYRQDPGQGLRLIYYSQIVNDFQKGDIAEGYSVSREKKESFPLTVTSAQKNPTAFYLCASSVQGAQNIQYFGAGTRLSVL.